The 15 T cell receptor beta chains in this list originate from one sample, sequenced in a study of CXCR3-negative and CXCR3-positive naive CD8 T cells. The libraries of TRB cDNA were constructed through 5' RACE using UMI labels. TCRdb re-called the 5' RACE reads and shows each CDR3 protein once, DNA omitted. With some 150,000 distinct CDR3 sequences in the sample, the ten largest clones hold roughly 0.27%. These receptors' targets are unknown. Study-wide results and limits: When CXCR3-positive naive cells were set against CXCR3-negative naive cells, the former had more hydrophobic TRB CDR3s.

What was sequenced was naive CXCR3+ CD8+ T cells from blood. The subset denotes: CD45RO-CCR7+CD27+CD95- naive CD8+ T cells expressing CXCR3 (TNR3+). The receptor set was obtained from a human donor in good health. Some clones in this sample may be carry-over from other donors' samples.

The genes are TRBV4-1 and TRBJ2-3; the TCRdb call, TRBD1, lacks DNA for checking. Looked up from germline, CDR1 is MGHRA and CDR2 is YSYEKL. The CDR3 runs 16 residues. The CDR3 sequence is CASSHFPRESTDTQYF.

The J gene is TRBJ2-3, the V gene TRBV6-5; no DNA is available, so the TRBD2 call from TCRdb remains unchecked. The CDR3 contains 16 residues. The germline V gene encodes CDR1 MNHEY and CDR2 SVGAGI. The CDR3 loop is CASSPSSGGATDTQYF.

J is TRBJ2-3 and V is TRBV5-1; TCRdb picks TRBD2, but there is no DNA to check that call. Germline CDR1 SGHRS, CDR2 YFSETQ. The CDR3 sequence is 16 residues long. CDR3 protein: CASGNSGSGVTDTQYF. The full variable domain, rest sourced from reference TRBV5-1 and TRBJ2-3, is KAGVTQTPRYLIKTRGQQVTLSCSPISGHRSVSWYQQTPGQGLQFLFEYFSETQRNKGNFPGRFSGRQFSNSRSEMNVSTLELGDSALYLCASGNSGSGVTDTQYFGPGTRLTVL.

The CDR3 is CASSIGTSGTQYF. V usage is TRBV5-6 and J usage is TRBJ2-3; TCRdb gives TRBD2 as the D gene, but with no DNA this cannot be confirmed. The CDR3 sequence is 13 residues long. From germline, CDR1 is SGHDT and CDR2 YYEEEE.

The chain joins TRBV7-6 to TRBJ2-5. The CDR3 is 12 amino acids. Germline values: CDR1 SGHVS, CDR2 FNYEAQ. CDR3 sequence reads: CASSFIEETQYF.

The gene calls are TRBV19 and TRBJ2-2; lacking DNA, the TRBD1 call made by TCRdb goes unchecked. From germline, CDR1 is LNHDA and CDR2 SQIVND (reference sequence). The CDR3 runs 19 residues. The chain's CDR3 is CASSAPGQTGWYRAGELFF.

The chain has TRBV6-6 and TRBJ2-7; TCRdb's D call of TRBD1 is untestable without DNA. Germline assignment: CDR1 MNHNY and CDR2 SVGAGI (reference sequence). The CDR3 length is 13 residues. The CDR3 here is CASGDSLNYEQYF.

This chain joins TRBV14 and TRBJ2-7; TCRdb's assignment of TRBD1 cannot be checked, as there is no DNA. CDR1 SGHDN and CDR2 FVKESK come from the germline V gene. There are 13 residues in the CDR3. The CDR3 sequence is CASSLTGHYEQYF.

J is TRBJ2-1 and V is TRBV7-9; the D gene TCRdb calls, TRBD2, cannot be checked with no DNA. This CDR3 has 12 amino acids. Germline-derived CDR1 and CDR2 are SEHNR and FQNEAQ (reference sequence). The CDR3 sequence is CASSAGGSEQFF. Full variable domain (outside the CDR3, taken from reference TRBV7-9 and TRBJ2-1): DTGVSQNPRHKITKRGQNVTFRCDPISEHNRLYWYRQTLGQGPEFLTYFQNEAQLEKSRLLSDRFSAERPKGSFSTLEIQRTEQGDSAMYLCASSAGGSEQFFGPGTRLTVL.

This chain joins TRBV5-5 and TRBJ2-1. CDR1 and CDR2 (germline): SGHKS, YYEKEE (reference sequence). The CDR3 length is 16 residues. CDR3 amino acids: CASSPSGSSSYNEQFF.

The V gene is TRBV7-6, the J gene TRBJ2-7. Germline values: CDR1 SGHVS, CDR2 FNYEAQ. This CDR3 is 14 amino acids long. Here the CDR3 reads CASSLAAETYEQYF.

The chain uses TRBV30 and TRBJ2-7; the TCRdb D gene call, TRBD1, has no DNA to confirm it. Per the germline V gene, CDR1 is GTSNPN and CDR2 is SVGIG (reference sequence). The CDR3 sequence is 14 residues long. The CDR3 here is CAWSPGAEGNEQYF.

The J gene is TRBJ2-5, the V gene TRBV12-3 or TRBV12-4; the D call from TCRdb, TRBD2, cannot be confirmed without DNA. This CDR3 spans 15 amino acids. CDR3 in amino acids: CASSSLAEPQETQYF.

The gene calls are TRBV6-5 and TRBJ1-1; the TCRdb D gene call, TRBD1, has no DNA to confirm it. Germline-derived CDR1 and CDR2 are MNHEY and SVGAGI. The CDR3 sequence is 13 residues long. The CDR3 reads CASSYTGPGEAFF.

The J gene is TRBJ1-2, the V gene TRBV13. The CDR3 is made up of 12 amino acids. Per germline, CDR1 PRHDT and CDR2 FYEKMQ (reference sequence). The CDR3: CASSLGGYGYTF.